These 25 T cell receptor beta chains share one sample of origin, sequenced in a study of read filtering for tumor transcriptome and immune sequencing. Molecular barcoded adaptors covering alpha/delta and beta/gamma chains were used on 400 ng RNA. TCRdb reanalysed the reads using MiXCR and keeps one entry per CDR3 protein. The table records around 40,000 distinct CDR3 sequences, roughly 12% of them present only once. The sequenced sample was a population of CD138-negative cells sorted from bone marrow. All receptors come from a donor at least 40 years old with multiple myeloma.

There are many counts of this clonotype. The V and J genes are TRBV20-1 and TRBJ2-3; D unresolved. CDR3 length: 15 residues. Germline assignment: CDR1 DFQATT and CDR2 SNEGSKA (reference sequence). V was shortened by 0 bases and J by 0 bases, with 10 bases between the two germline ends. The DNA of the CDR3 is TGCAGTGCTAGAGACCGGCCTCCTAGCACAGATACGCAGTATTTT. It yields the protein CSARDRPPSTDTQYF.

This clonotype was recorded at least ten times. V usage is TRBV29-1 and J usage is TRBJ2-2; D call uncertain. Deletions cut 8 bases from V and 0 bases from J, with 10 bases between. Looked up from germline, CDR1 is SQVTM and CDR2 is ANQGSEA. The CDR3 is 13 residues long. In nucleotides, the CDR3 is TGCAGCTATCTTTCCGCGAACACCGGGGAGCTGTTTTTT. It translates to CSYLSANTGELFF.

This clonotype has at least ten counts. V is TRBV2 and J is TRBJ2-7; a possible D gene is TRBD2 (6 bases). CDR1 and CDR2 from the germline V gene are SNHLY and FYNNEI. CDR3 length: 13 amino acids. Trimming removed 5 bases at V and 9 bases at J, with 17 bases between. This CDR3 reads CASSTGLGEGQYF. Written as DNA, the CDR3 is TGTGCCAGCAGTACGGGACTGGGAGAGGGGCAGTACTTC.

This clonotype has ten or more counts. This chain connects TRBV7-9 to TRBJ2-7; the D call may be TRBD1 or TRBD2 (5 bases each). V dropped 5 bases and J dropped 4 bases, with 15 bases sitting between them. Looked up from germline, CDR1 is SEHNR and CDR2 is FQNEAQ (reference sequence). CDR3 size: 14 residues. CDR3 residues: CASSPGDGKYEQYF. The CDR3 region has the DNA TGTGCCAGCAGCCCTGGGGACGGTAAATACGAGCAGTACTTC. Full variable domain (missing parts from reference TRBV7-9 and TRBJ2-7): DTGVSQNPRHKITKRGQNVTFRCDPISEHNRLYWYRQTLGQGPEFLTYFQNEAQLEKSRLLSDRFSAERPKGSFSTLEIQRTEQGDSAMYLCASSPGDGKYEQYFGPGTRLTVT.

The sample holds many counts of this clonotype. V usage is TRBV28 and J usage is TRBJ2-1, with 8 bases lining up with TRBD1. Germline V gene data show CDR1 as MDHEN and CDR2 as SYDVKM. This CDR3 comprises 13 residues. J gave up 6 bases and V 3 bases, and 1 base lay outside the gene matches. The CDR3 loop reads CASSLGQVNEQFF. CDR3 coding DNA: TGTGCCAGCAGTTTGGGACAGGTCAATGAGCAGTTCTTC. Full variable domain (outside the CDR3, taken from reference TRBV28 and TRBJ2-1): DVKVTQSSRYLVKRTGEKVFLECVQDMDHENMFWYRQDPGLGLRLIYFSYDVKMKEKGDIPEGYSVSREKKERFSLILESASTNQTSMYLCASSLGQVNEQFFGPGTRLTVL.

As regards this clonotype: A read error may be the cause here, since a much bigger clone is one base away. The gene calls are TRBV6-5 and TRBJ2-2, with TRBD2 as a possible D gene (5 bases). CDR3 length equals 11 residues. Germline assignment: CDR1 MNHEY and CDR2 SVGAGI. CDR3 region: CATLGPGELLF. The CDR3 DNA reads TGTGCCACCCTAGGGCCCGGGGAGCTGCTTTTT.

Regarding this clonotype: A read error may explain this, as a much larger clone is one base away. This sequence joins TRBV7-9 and TRBJ1-1, with D unclear. This CDR3 contains 12 residues. Germline-derived CDR1 and CDR2 are SEHNR and FQNEAQ (reference sequence). The CDR3 DNA reads as TGTGCCAGCAGCCTGGCAGGAATTGAAGTTTTCTTT. Its translation is CASSLAGIEVFF. The entire variable domain, with the rest obtained from reference TRBV7-9 and TRBJ1-1, is as follows: DTGVSQNPRHKITKRGQNVTFRCDPISEHNRLYWYRQTLGQGPEFLTYFQNEAQLEKSRLLSDRFSAERPKGSFSTLEIQRTEQGDSAMYLCASSLAGIEVFFGQGTRLTVV.

This clonotype was observed many times. The chain is built from TRBV5-1 and TRBJ1-1, with D uncertain. Between the trimmed V and J ends, which lost 0 bases and 1 base, there was a span of 7 bases. Germline loops: CDR1 SGHRS, CDR2 YFSETQ. The CDR3 totals 14 residues. The CDR3 sequence is CASSLVPGNTEAFF. CDR3 bases: TGCGCCAGCAGCTTGGTTCCGGGGAACACTGAAGCTTTCTTT.

The sample holds many counts of this clonotype. The V call is TRBV12-3 or TRBV12-4, the J call TRBJ1-1; D not resolved. V lost 6 bases and J 1 base, leaving 12 bases between the germline ends. The CDR3 is 14 residues long. CDR3 in DNA: TGTGCCAGCAGGCCCCGACACCCGAACACTGAAGCTTTCTTT. It specifies CASRPRHPNTEAFF.

This clonotype was counted many times. This chain links TRBV7-2 with TRBJ2-1; 9 nucleotides line up with TRBD1. Germline values: CDR1 SGHTA, CDR2 FQGNSA. CDR3 length: 15 residues. The junction had 7 bases not matched to a gene; V was cut back by 3 bases and J by 7 bases. CDR3: CASSLGTGQVNEQFF. Written as DNA, the CDR3 is TGTGCCAGCAGCTTGGGGACAGGGCAGGTTAATGAGCAGTTCTTC.

This clonotype came up many times. This rearrangement joins TRBV19 to TRBJ1-1; possibly TRBD1 for D (6 bases). Trimming removed 5 bases at V and 1 base at J, with 11 bases between. The CDR3 is made up of 14 amino acids. The germline gives CDR1 LNHDA, CDR2 SQIVND (reference sequence). The CDR3 loop reads CASSPGTTNTEAFF. The CDR3 nucleotides are TGTGCCAGTAGTCCCGGGACAACGAACACTGAAGCTTTCTTT.

This clonotype was detected ten times or more. This chain uses TRBV11-3 with TRBJ1-1; D might be TRBD1 (6 bases). Germline lookup yields CDR1 SGHNT and CDR2 YENEEA. There are 16 residues in the CDR3. Trimming removed 5 bases at V and 4 bases at J, with 20 bases between. As DNA, the CDR3 is TGTGCCAGCAGCGAAGGGGACGGGGGCGCGTTCACTGAAGCTTTCTTT. It specifies CASSEGDGGAFTEAFF.

This clonotype has at least ten counts. The CDR3 spells CASSPTSGDEETQYF. CDR3 DNA: TGTGCCAGCAGCCCGACTAGCGGGGACGAAGAGACCCAGTACTTC. The gene calls are TRBV5-6 and TRBJ2-5, with 11 nucleotides matching TRBD2. CDR1 SGHDT and CDR2 YYEEEE come from the germline V gene. The CDR3 runs 15 residues. The ends lost 4 bases at V and 3 bases at J; junction bases unmatched: 5. Full variable domain (rest looked up from reference TRBV5-6 and TRBJ2-5): DAGVTQSPTHLIKTRGQQVTLRCSPKSGHDTVSWYQQALGQGPQFIFQYYEEEERQRGNFPDRFSGHQFPNYSSELNVNALLLGDSALYLCASSPTSGDEETQYFGPGTRLLVL.

This clonotype was picked up a small number of times. This rearrangement joins TRBV6-6 to TRBJ2-7; the D is unclear. Per germline, CDR1 MNHNY and CDR2 SVGAGI (reference sequence). With 8 bases removed from V and 1 base from J, the gap between germline ends came to 9 bases. This CDR3 contains 12 residues. The CDR3 spells CASSASSYEQYF. The CDR3 DNA reads TGTGCCAGCTCGGCCAGTTCCTACGAGCAGTACTTC.

The sample holds many counts of this clonotype. The genes are TRBV5-1 and TRBJ2-7; TRBD2 matches 10 bases. Per the germline V gene, CDR1 is SGHRS and CDR2 is YFSETQ. The CDR3 consists of 15 residues. After removal of 4 bases from V and 1 base from J, the junction contained 5 bases not matched to a gene. CDR3 in amino acids: CASSPRTSGSYEQYF. The CDR3 DNA follows: TGCGCCAGCAGCCCCCGGACTAGCGGATCCTACGAGCAGTACTTC.

In this sample, this clonotype turned up many times. The V call is TRBV2, the J call TRBJ1-5, with TRBD1 matching 9 bases. The CDR3 is made up of 16 amino acids. Trimming at V came to 0 bases and at J to 8 bases, leaving 8 bases not matched to a gene. Germline V gene lookup returns CDR1 SNHLY and CDR2 FYNNEI. The DNA of the CDR3 is TGTGCCAGCAGTGAAGCGGGGACAGGGAAGCGGGAGCCCCAGCATTTT. Translation: CASSEAGTGKREPQHF.

This clonotype has just one count. This CDR3 fails to terminate in the conserved phenylalanine or tryptophan, so it likely reflects a read error. The CDR3 loop is CASSGDRGRKEQYL. The DNA of the CDR3 is TGTGCCAGCAGCGGGGACAGGGGGCGAAAGGAGCAGTACCTC. The chain couples TRBV7-6 to TRBJ2-7, with TRBD1 matching 12 bases. CDR3 length: 14 residues. The J segment lost 7 bases and the V segment lost 5 bases, leaving 6 bases of the junction unmatched. The V gene's germline CDR1 is SGHVS and CDR2 FNYEAQ.

There are many counts of this clonotype. The chain has TRBV20-1 and TRBJ2-3; the D is unclear. Looked up from germline, CDR1 is DFQATT and CDR2 is SNEGSKA (reference sequence). The CDR3 has 16 residues. V was clipped by 0 bases and J by 4 bases, with 17 bases between them. CDR3 in amino acids: CSARDPVTRGPDTQYF. In DNA, the CDR3 is TGCAGTGCTAGAGATCCGGTAACCCGAGGCCCAGATACGCAGTATTTT.

This clonotype was recorded at least ten times. V is TRBV6-1 and J is TRBJ2-1; D is possibly TRBD2 (6 bases). V lost 5 bases, J lost 4 bases, and 18 bases lay in between. Germline V gives CDR1 MNHNS, CDR2 SASEGT. The CDR3 is 16 amino acids. The CDR3 coding sequence is TGTGCCAGCAGTCACTCAGGGACTGGGGGATACAATGAGCAGTTCTTC. Protein sequence: CASSHSGTGGYNEQFF.

This clonotype showed up many times. This chain links TRBV10-3 with TRBJ1-1; the D gene is possibly TRBD1 (5 bases). The CDR3 extends over 15 amino acids. Trimming stripped 4 bases from V and 1 base from J, with 13 bases between. Germline CDR1 ENHRY, CDR2 SYGVKD. CDR3 sequence reads: CAISGAGGSNTEAFF. The CDR3 DNA follows: TGTGCCATCAGTGGTGCGGGGGGGTCGAACACTGAAGCTTTCTTT.

This clonotype was counted at least ten times. This chain uses TRBV30 with TRBJ2-5; D might be TRBD1 or TRBD2, each matching 5 bases. This CDR3 spans 14 amino acids. Trimming cost V 3 bases and J 4 bases, with 15 bases left between them. Germline V CDR1 and CDR2: GTSNPN, SVGIG (reference sequence). The CDR3 spells CAWSQPGAVETQYF. In nucleotides, the CDR3 is TGTGCCTGGAGCCAACCCGGGGCTGTAGAGACCCAGTACTTC.

This clonotype turned up a few times. This may come from a read error, since a much larger clone is one base off. The chain carries TRBV20-1 and TRBJ1-1; no reliable D call. Germline-derived CDR1 and CDR2 are DFQATT and SNEGSKA (reference sequence). The CDR3 totals 13 residues. The CDR3 spells CSARGPRRTEALF. The CDR3 DNA is TGCAGTGCTAGGGGTCCTCGGAGGACTGAAGCTCTCTTT.

CDR3 DNA sequence: TGTGCCAGCAGCTTAGCGGGGGGGGAGGTAGAGACCCAGTACTTC. This encodes CASSLAGGEVETQYF. The gene calls are TRBV7-6 and TRBJ2-5, with 7 bases aligning to TRBD2. The CDR3 extends over 15 amino acids. Germline loops: CDR1 SGHVS, CDR2 FNYEAQ. With 0 bases clipped from V and 4 bases from J, the junction kept 5 bases outside the gene matches. Combining the CDR3 with reference TRBV7-6 and TRBJ2-5 gives the whole variable domain GAGVSQSPRYKVTKRGQDVALRCDPISGHVSLYWYRQALGQGPEFLTYFNYEAQQDKSGLPNDRFSAERPEGSISTLTIQRTEQRDSAMYRCASSLAGGEVETQYFGPGTRLLVL.

Points on this clonotype: One base away lies a much larger clone, so this may be a sequencing read error. This sequence joins TRBV6-2 or TRBV6-3 and TRBJ2-3; the D gene is possibly TRBD1 (5 bases). From germline, CDR1 is MNHEY and CDR2 SVGEGT. The CDR3 loop spans 12 amino acids. The CDR3 reads CASSYETDTLYF. The CDR3 DNA sequence: TGTGCCAGCAGTTACGAGACAGATACGCTGTATTTT.

Notes on this clonotype: A far larger clone is one nucleotide away, so this likely arose from a read error. The rearrangement links TRBV20-1 to TRBJ1-6; no clear D gene. CDR1 DFQATT and CDR2 SNEGSKA come from the germline V gene (reference sequence). This CDR3 comprises 12 residues. Here the CDR3 DNA reads TGCAGTGCTAGTTTAGTTGACACTGAAGCTCTCTTT. Its translation: CSASLVDTEALF.